The 2 T cell receptor beta chains below were found in one sample sequenced in a study of blood T cell repertoires in COVID-19. Only in-frame clones appear in the TCRdb table, and some are missing; sequencing was by immunoSEQ multiplex PCR. The data show 150,000 or so clones, around 83% seen once. Sequences were obtained from PBMCs or T cells enriched from blood (not recorded which). The receptors shown here come from a woman aged 45 to 65 in a cohort exposed to, infected with or recovered from COVID-19 (not recorded which).

The chain recombines TRBV5-4 with TRBJ1-6; weak D call: TRBD1 (5 bases). V was clipped by 4 bases and J by 5 bases, with 13 bases between them. The CDR3 covers 15 residues. From germline, CDR1 is SGHNT and CDR2 YYREEE (reference sequence). This CDR3 reads CASSVDIGDNSPLHF. The CDR3 nucleotides read TGTGCCAGCAGCGTGGACATTGGTGATAATTCACCCCTCCACTTT.

This chain joins TRBV5-1 and TRBJ2-7, with D possibly matching TRBD1 (5 bases). The CDR3 totals 14 residues. With 6 bases removed from V and 3 bases from J, the gap between germline ends came to 16 bases. Looked up from germline, CDR1 is SGHRS and CDR2 is YFSETQ. The CDR3: CASTKTDTVYEQYF. The CDR3 nucleotides are TGCGCCAGCACCAAGACAGATACAGTCTACGAGCAGTACTTC. Drawing the rest from reference TRBV5-1 and TRBJ2-7, the complete variable domain is KAGVTQTPRYLIKTRGQQVTLSCSPISGHRSVSWYQQTPGQGLQFLFEYFSETQRNKGNFPGRFSGRQFSNSRSEMNVSTLELGDSALYLCASTKTDTVYEQYFGPGTRLTVT.